The present T cell receptor (beta chain) was sequenced within a study of cytomegalovirus exposure and HLA in healthy donors. In the PCR, 60 Vbeta and 13 Jbeta primers were used. TCRdb's table, derived via immunoSEQ multiplex PCR, lists solely in-frame clones and lacks some. The sample lists some 150,000 clones; roughly 80% were seen once. In germline, CDR1 is SNHLY, CDR2 FYNNEI. Losses at the gene ends were 2 bases for V and 3 bases for J; bases not matched to a gene: 5. The CDR3 totals 16 residues. Whole-study findings and limits: Confirmation was obtained in vitro that a few CMV-associated chains are specific for CMV antigens. A later analysis linked a missense variant in DCLRE1C to the trimming of TCR beta V and J genes.

As for this clone: Its specificity is not known.

The sequenced sample consisted of PBMCs. The chain links TRBV2 to TRBJ1-5; 9 positions match TRBD1. This TCR was sampled from a man aged 25 to 40 in good health and CMV-seropositive. The CDR3 bases are TGTGCCAGCAGTGAACAGGGACAGGGATTCAATCAGCCCCAGCATTTT. This translates into CASSEQGQGFNQPQHF.